This T cell receptor beta chain emerged from a study of CD8+ T cells in alopecia areata. Whole-study context: Tofacitinib administration to treated patients was oral, at 5 to 10 mg twice daily. Regarding the study as a whole: Higher clonality than in normal scalp was seen in lesional scalp, especially alopecia totalis/universalis.

A word on this clone: Antigen specificity is unknown.

As the sequencing template, cDNA was produced by extracting RNA and reverse transcribing it. Some clones are missing from TCRdb's copy, which holds only in-frame ones; the method was immunoSEQ multiplex PCR. The sample contains 150,000 or so clones, about 90% of which appear only once. After removal of 4 bases from V and 1 base from J, the junction contained 11 bases not matched to a gene. Germline V lookup: CDR1 MNHNS, CDR2 SASEGT. The length of the CDR3 is 18 residues. Alopecia areata patients gave lesional scalp punch biopsies and peripheral blood samples. This specimen consisted of CD8+ T cells sorted from blood, obtained at week 0. The rearrangement uses TRBV6-1 and TRBJ2-2; 8 bases map to TRBD1. The clonotype comes from a human donor with alopecia areata. CDR3 DNA sequence: TGTGCCAGCAGTGTGGGACAGGTCTTCAGTTTGAACACCGGGGAGCTGTTTTTT. This sequence encodes CASSVGQVFSLNTGELFF.